These 2 T cell receptor beta chains originate from one sample sequenced in a study of T cells in Graves' hyperthyroidism and ophthalmopathy. TCR beta CDR3 regions were amplified from RNA. When the TCR CDR3 underwent first-round RT-PCR, the HTBI primer set was used. TCRdb redid the calling of the multiplex PCR reads with MiXCR, one entry per CDR3 protein. The sample has 370,000 or so distinct CDR3 sequences, roughly 13% seen once; the top ten hold around 21%. Sequenced input: blood. These receptors came from a man aged 25 to 40 with Graves' hyperthyroidism that later progressed to Graves' ophthalmopathy.

This clonotype was observed many times. V gene TRBV6-5 combines with J gene TRBJ2-7; D possibly corresponds to TRBD2 (5 bases). Germline V gives CDR1 MNHEY, CDR2 SVGAGI. This CDR3 is built from 15 residues. Trimming took 2 bases from V and 5 from J, leaving 16 bases between them. The CDR3 DNA follows: TGTGCCAGCAGTTACCGACTCGGGGTAGGCGACGAGCAGTACTTC. It encodes CASSYRLGVGDEQYF.

The V gene is TRBV6-2 or TRBV6-3, the J gene TRBJ1-2; no clear D. The CDR3 has 17 residues. The V gene lost 0 bases and the J gene lost 2 bases, with 16 bases spanning the gap. CDR1 MNHEY and CDR2 SVGEGT come from the germline V gene. CDR3 sequence (DNA): TGTGCCAGCAGTTACTCTGGCCCCCGGGGTCTGAACTATGGCTACACCTTC. It specifies CASSYSGPRGLNYGYTF.